Following are 13 T cell receptor beta chains from one sample sequenced in a study of blood T cell repertoires in COVID-19. Sequencing was performed with immunoSEQ multiplex PCR; in TCRdb, only in-frame clones are kept and a portion is missing. Of about 180,000 clones listed, about 91% are singletons. Sequenced material: peripheral blood. These receptors were taken from a woman aged 25-40 years with acute or convalescent COVID-19.

The rearrangement joins TRBV19 to TRBJ2-1, with D unclear. V was cut by 5 bases and J by 4 bases, with 3 bases left in between. The CDR3 totals 11 residues. The V gene's germline CDR1 is LNHDA and CDR2 SQIVND (reference sequence). The CDR3 DNA reads TGTGCCAGTAGTTTATACAATGAGCAGTTCTTC. Residues: CASSLYNEQFF.

The V gene is TRBV2, the J gene TRBJ2-5, with D uncertain. V was trimmed by 1 base and J by 5 bases, leaving 5 bases between them. Germline V gene lookup returns CDR1 SNHLY and CDR2 FYNNEI. The CDR3 contains 12 residues. The CDR3 region is CASSEVAETQYF. The CDR3 coding sequence is TGTGCCAGCAGTGAAGTTGCGGAGACCCAGTACTTC. The whole variable domain, remainder taken from reference TRBV2 and TRBJ2-5, is EPEVTQTPSHQVTQMGQEVILRCVPISNHLYFYWYRQILGQKVEFLVSFYNNEISEKSEIFDDQFSVERPDGSNFTLKIRSTKLEDSAMYFCASSEVAETQYFGPGTRLLVL.

The gene calls are TRBV5-1 and TRBJ1-4; TRBD1 might be the D (6 bases). V was trimmed by 4 bases and J by 1 base, leaving 8 bases between them. CDR3 size: 14 residues. Germline CDR1 and CDR2: SGHRS and YFSETQ. CDR3 DNA: TGCGCCAGCAGCCCGACAGGAACTAATGAAAAACTGTTTTTT. Its translation is CASSPTGTNEKLFF.

In DNA form, the CDR3 reads TGCAGTGCTAGTGCGTTAGCGAGCTCCTACAATGAGCAGTTCTTC. It is translated as CSASALASSYNEQFF. The chain links TRBV20-1 to TRBJ2-1, with D maybe TRBD2 (5 bases). The CDR3 consists of 15 residues. Germline V CDR1 and CDR2: DFQATT, SNEGSKA (reference sequence). The V gene lost 3 bases and the J gene lost 0 bases, with 12 bases spanning the gap.

The chain uses TRBV5-6 and TRBJ2-7; TRBD1 agrees at 10 bases. CDR1 and CDR2 from the germline V gene are SGHDT and YYEEEE. The CDR3 is 16 residues long. V shed 3 bases, J shed 5 bases, and the junction held 11 bases outside the gene matches. CDR3 in DNA: TGTGCCAGCAGCTCACCGACAGGGGGCGTAATTAACGAGCAGTACTTC. Translation: CASSSPTGGVINEQYF.

This chain links TRBV5-1 with TRBJ2-2, with TRBD2 as a possible D gene (6 bases). This CDR3 spans 14 amino acids. CDR1 SGHRS and CDR2 YFSETQ come from the germline V gene. The V end was cut by 4 bases, the J end by 8 bases, with 15 bases between. The CDR3 nucleotides read TGCGCCAGCAGCCCCACGGGAGCAGGGGGGGAGCTGTTTTTT. It yields the protein CASSPTGAGGELFF.

V usage is TRBV4-1 and J usage is TRBJ2-7; no definite D call. Germline V gives CDR1 MGHRA, CDR2 YSYEKL. The V end lost 0 bases, the J end lost 0 bases, and 3 bases lay between the germline ends. This CDR3 spans 13 amino acids. CDR3 sequence (DNA): TGCGCCAGCAGCCAAGACAGCTCCTACGAGCAGTACTTC. It is translated as CASSQDSSYEQYF.

The rearrangement uses TRBV18 and TRBJ1-2, with unresolved D. This CDR3 contains 12 residues. The V end lost 8 bases, the J end lost 0 bases, and 7 bases lay between the germline ends. Germline CDR1 reads KGHSH; CDR2 reads LQKENI. CDR3 region: CASRGSNYGYTF. Here the CDR3 DNA reads TGTGCCAGCAGAGGATCTAACTATGGCTACACCTTC.

The chain combines TRBV6-5 with TRBJ2-7; 9 nucleotides align to TRBD2. Per germline, CDR1 MNHEY and CDR2 SVGAGI. The CDR3 is made up of 13 amino acids. J lost 3 bases, V lost 5 bases, and 2 bases had no gene match. The CDR3 sequence is CASSRTSDYEQYF. In DNA, the CDR3 is TGTGCCAGCAGTCGGACTAGCGACTACGAGCAGTACTTC.

V is TRBV10-3 and J is TRBJ2-1, with D perhaps TRBD2 (6 bases). CDR3 length: 12 amino acids. CDR1 is ENHRY, CDR2 SYGVKD, per germline. Trimming left V 11 bases short and J 2 bases short, with 10 bases between. The CDR3 loop reads CAAGRTYNEQFF. The CDR3 nucleotides are TGTGCCGCCGGGAGAACCTACAATGAGCAGTTCTTC.

The CDR3 sequence: CASSLLSPLSYEQYF. CDR3 DNA sequence: TGTGCCAGCAGTTTGTTGAGCCCCCTCTCCTACGAGCAGTACTTC. This rearrangement joins TRBV28 to TRBJ2-7; no clear D. Trimming removed 3 bases at V and 0 bases at J, with 12 bases between. The CDR3 sequence is 15 residues long. The germline V gene has CDR1 MDHEN and CDR2 SYDVKM.

This chain links TRBV11-2 with TRBJ2-5; D might be TRBD2 (6 bases). The CDR3 has 13 amino acids. Germline V gene data show CDR1 as SGHAT and CDR2 as FQNNGV. Trimming stripped 4 bases from V and 5 bases from J, with 11 bases between. In DNA form, the CDR3 reads TGTGCCAGCAGCTCCGAGACTAGGGAGACCCAGTACTTC. This gives the protein CASSSETRETQYF.

The V and J genes are TRBV19 and TRBJ2-2; D remains ambiguous. This CDR3 region has 14 residues. Trimming cost V 5 bases and J 3 bases, with 10 bases left between them. The V gene's germline CDR1 is LNHDA and CDR2 SQIVND (reference sequence). Written as DNA, the CDR3 is TGTGCCAGTAGTCACCCGGGTTACACCGGGGAGCTGTTTTTT. This gives the protein CASSHPGYTGELFF.